Below, 17 T cell receptor beta chains from the same sample are listed, as sequenced in a study of T cell responses to AZD1222 COVID-19 vaccine. Assay: immunoSEQ multiplex PCR; the TCRdb copy retains only in-frame clones and omits some. This sample has about 160,000 clones; roughly nine tenths occur once, and the top ten carry 1.9%. This specimen consisted of peripheral blood, obtained on day 0 of AZD1222 vaccination. These TCRs come from an adult in good health.

V and J are TRBV4-1 and TRBJ1-4; no clear D. This CDR3 comprises 15 residues. Germline V lookup: CDR1 MGHRA, CDR2 YSYEKL. Trimming cost V 4 bases and J 0 bases, with 9 bases left between them. CDR3 residues: CASSPSVATNEKLFF. CDR3 bases: TGCGCCAGCAGCCCTTCCGTTGCAACTAATGAAAAACTGTTTTTT.

This clone has a single count. This chain joins TRBV20-1 and TRBJ1-5; D unresolved. This CDR3 spans 13 amino acids. V was trimmed by 3 bases and J by 5 bases, leaving 11 bases between them. Germline CDR1 reads DFQATT; CDR2 reads SNEGSKA (reference sequence). The CDR3 DNA is TGCAGTGCTAGTCCGGGGTCATATCAGCCCCAGCATTTT. Its translation is CSASPGSYQPQHF.

This clone was observed a handful of times. The chain recombines TRBV11-1 with TRBJ2-7, with D hard to call. Trimming took 5 bases from V and 4 from J, leaving 15 bases between them. CDR1 is SGHAT, CDR2 FQDESV, per germline (reference sequence). This CDR3 contains 14 residues. CDR3 DNA sequence: TGTGCCAGCAGCCTCCGTATAGAAGAATACGAGCAGTACTTC. Its translation: CASSLRIEEYEQYF.

The chain has TRBV19 and TRBJ2-5; D gene uncertain. The V gene lost 6 bases and the J gene lost 5 bases, with 13 bases spanning the gap. The V gene's germline CDR1 is LNHDA and CDR2 SQIVND (reference sequence). The CDR3 length is 13 residues. For the CDR3, the DNA is TGTGCCAGTAGCTATGCCTCGGCGGAGACCCAGTACTTC. It is translated as CASSYASAETQYF. The full variable domain, in which reference TRBV19 and TRBJ2-5 provide the parts outside the CDR3, is DGGITQSPKYLFRKEGQNVTLSCEQNLNHDAMYWYRQDPGQGLRLIYYSQIVNDFQKGDIAEGYSVSREKKESFPLTVTSAQKNPTAFYLCASSYASAETQYFGPGTRLLVL.

V usage is TRBV3-1 (or the pseudogene TRBV3-2) and J usage is TRBJ2-7, with 7 bases fitting TRBD1. The J segment lost 0 bases and the V segment lost 3 bases, leaving 2 bases of the junction unmatched. The CDR3 is made up of 14 amino acids. Germline loops: CDR1 LGHDT, CDR2 YNNKEL (reference sequence). CDR3 sequence (DNA): TGTGCCAGCAGCCACGGGGACAGCTCCTACGAGCAGTACTTC. Its protein is CASSHGDSSYEQYF.

The sample holds many counts of this clone. This chain joins TRBV3-1 (or the pseudogene TRBV3-2) and TRBJ2-3, with unresolved D. V lost 1 base, J lost 10 bases, and 9 bases lay in between. Germline assignment: CDR1 LGHDT and CDR2 YNNKEL (reference sequence). The CDR3 is 12 residues long. The CDR3 sequence: CASSQALSAQYF. CDR3 nucleotides: TGTGCCAGCAGCCAAGCTCTTTCTGCGCAGTATTTT.

The chain uses TRBV5-1 and TRBJ1-6; possibly TRBD1 for D (6 bases). This CDR3 comprises 15 residues. CDR1 and CDR2 (germline): SGHRS, YFSETQ. V was pared by 3 bases and J by 10 bases, with 17 bases between. The CDR3 is CASSSDRRVGSPLHF. The CDR3 region has the DNA TGCGCCAGCAGCTCAGACAGGCGGGTAGGGTCACCCCTCCACTTT.

The chain is built from TRBV12-5 and TRBJ1-1; D is ambiguous. The germline CDR1 and CDR2 sequences are LGHNT and FRNRAP. The ends were cut back, 6 bases at V and 3 bases at J, with 11 bases in the middle. This CDR3 is built from 13 residues. CDR3 nucleotides: TGTGCTAGTGGCTCCACCTTGGACACTGAAGCTTTCTTT. Residues: CASGSTLDTEAFF.

This rearrangement joins TRBV19 to TRBJ1-5, with D unclear. V was trimmed by 8 bases and J by 7 bases, leaving 6 bases between them. The CDR3 length is 10 residues. Germline assignment: CDR1 LNHDA and CDR2 SQIVND (reference sequence). The CDR3 is CASGRQPQHF. CDR3 sequence (DNA): TGTGCCAGTGGGAGGCAGCCCCAGCATTTT.

The V gene is TRBV29-1, the J gene TRBJ1-1, with 7 bases matching TRBD1. V gave up 6 bases and J gave up 2 bases; unmatched junction bases: 6. Germline assignment: CDR1 SQVTM and CDR2 ANQGSEA. The CDR3 runs 13 residues. CDR3 loop: CSVATGLNTEAFF. The CDR3 DNA is TGCAGCGTGGCGACAGGGTTAAACACTGAAGCTTTCTTT. The variable domain in full, with the rest retrieved from reference TRBV29-1 and TRBJ1-1, is SAVISQKPSRDICQRGTSLTIQCQVDSQVTMMFWYRQQPGQSLTLIATANQGSEATYESGFVIDKFPISRPNLTFSTLTVSNMSPEDSSIYLCSVATGLNTEAFFGQGTRLTVV.

The V gene is TRBV30, the J gene TRBJ1-2; 7 bases align to TRBD1. CDR3 length: 14 residues. From germline, CDR1 is GTSNPN and CDR2 SVGIG (reference sequence). The junction had 13 bases not matched to a gene; V was cut back by 4 bases and J by 8 bases. CDR3 region: CAWKLSGGLSGYTF. CDR3 DNA: TGTGCCTGGAAATTATCAGGGGGATTGTCGGGCTACACCTTC.

This chain joins TRBV10-3 and TRBJ1-1, with a tentative D call TRBD1 (6 bases). CDR1 and CDR2 from the germline V gene are ENHRY and SYGVKD. The CDR3 totals 13 residues. V was cut by 7 bases and J by 5 bases, with 14 bases left in between. The CDR3 nucleotides are TGTGCCATCACCGCAGGGGACTGGACTGAAGCTTTCTTT. The encoded protein is CAITAGDWTEAFF.

This sequence joins TRBV30 and TRBJ1-2; 8 nucleotides align to TRBD1. V shed 5 bases, J shed 7 bases, and the junction held 12 bases outside the gene matches. Germline V gives CDR1 GTSNPN, CDR2 SVGIG (reference sequence). The CDR3 has 14 amino acids. The CDR3: CAWSQGAQGIGYTF. CDR3 sequence (DNA): TGTGCCTGGTCTCAGGGGGCGCAGGGTATTGGCTACACCTTC.

The J gene is TRBJ1-2, the V gene TRBV27; no clear D gene. Germline CDR1 is MNHEY and CDR2 is SMNVEV (reference sequence). V lost 4 bases and J 8 bases, leaving 17 bases between the germline ends. The CDR3 extends over 14 amino acids. The CDR3 reads CASSSPTQGVGYTF. As DNA, the CDR3 is TGTGCCAGCAGTTCACCGACGCAAGGTGTAGGCTACACCTTC.

This chain uses TRBV12-3 or TRBV12-4 with TRBJ1-1; D is undetermined. Trimming took off 3 bases at V and 4 bases at J, with 6 bases between the two ends. The CDR3 covers 12 residues. CDR3: CASSFWSTEAFF. The CDR3 DNA sequence: TGTGCCAGCAGTTTCTGGAGCACTGAAGCTTTCTTT.

CDR3 DNA: TGCAGTGCTATTGATACAGGGGCCGATACGCAGTATTTT. This codes for CSAIDTGADTQYF. The chain carries TRBV20-1 and TRBJ2-3; 7 positions agree with TRBD1. CDR3 length equals 13 residues. CDR1 and CDR2 from the germline V gene are DFQATT and SNEGSKA (reference sequence). Trimming took 4 bases from V and 6 from J; bases not matched to a gene: 7.

The J gene is TRBJ1-4, the V gene TRBV18, with unresolved D. The germline V and J ends were trimmed by 6 bases and 6 bases, with 11 bases remaining between them. Germline CDR1 reads KGHSH; CDR2 reads LQKENI. The CDR3 is 13 residues long. The CDR3 DNA reads TGTGCCAGCTCCTCCCTAGAACATGAAAAACTGTTTTTT. It encodes CASSSLEHEKLFF.